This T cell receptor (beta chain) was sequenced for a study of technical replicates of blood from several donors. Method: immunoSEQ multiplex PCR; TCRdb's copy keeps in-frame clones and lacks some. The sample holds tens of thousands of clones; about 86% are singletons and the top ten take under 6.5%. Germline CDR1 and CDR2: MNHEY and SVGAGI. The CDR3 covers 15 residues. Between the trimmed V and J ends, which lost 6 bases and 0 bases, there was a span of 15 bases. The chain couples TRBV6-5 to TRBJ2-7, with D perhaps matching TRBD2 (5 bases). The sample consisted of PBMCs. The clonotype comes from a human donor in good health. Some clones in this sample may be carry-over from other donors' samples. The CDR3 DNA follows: TGTGCCAGCAGAAGAGGAACGGGGAGCTCCTACGAGCAGTACTTC. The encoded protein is CASRRGTGSSYEQYF.